This T cell receptor (beta chain) is from a study of T cells in localized non-small cell lung cancer (dated by TCRdb to about 2020). About the investigation overall: T cell repertoires of 236 early-stage NSCLC patients were analyzed, with tumors being compared against uninvolved tumor-adjacent lungs. The cohort consisted of about 240 treatment-naive NSCLC patients whose localized lung tumors had been resected. Of the NSCLC patients, 120 to 150 were male and about a hundred were female, and the mean age was approximately 64 years. The full study reports these points: Of the top 100 tumor clones, a median of roughly 60 were detected in paired uninvolved adjacent lung; roughly 26 were also among that lung's top 100. Uninvolved tumor-adjacent lung showed the highest T cell clonality, higher than tumor, which suggests more focused antigenic responses in the adjacent lung. Since the design was exploratory, TCR variables were selected using unadjusted p-values with no false-discovery rate correction. Because multi-region sequencing of the tumors was not done, intratumor heterogeneity could not be ruled out. Higher T cell density in blood was associated with longer overall survival, whereas higher clonality in adjacent lung was associated with shorter survival.

TCR beta CDR3 regions were sequenced from DNA using the immunoSEQ Assay. In the paper's pipeline: To compute T cell density, TCR beta template counts were normalized to usable DNA, which was estimated by amplifying housekeeping genes. Using the preseqR package, richness was estimated by extrapolating to 120,000 templates for tissue samples and 400,000 templates for PBMC samples. Clonality was defined as one minus Pielou's evenness. Tissue-enriched TCRs were identified by differential abundance testing using productive amino-acid clonotypes, minimum total count 5 and alpha 0.1. The Jaccard Index and the Morisita Overlap Index were used to measure how much the repertoires overlapped between compartments. GLIPH grouped TCR beta CDR3s together with public tetramer-defined viral CDR3s, and a viral motif had to include at least three viral sequences and also show V-gene enrichment. The immuneACCESS repertoire file appears here via TCRdb, limited to in-frame rearrangements. These files lack a portion of the clones; in checked studies, under half of the deficit traces to unresolved V genes, and the cause of the others is not known. V and J calls and clone size follow that table, whereas D and trimming were derived from the DNA. The sample table records about 26,000 clones; 80% to 95% of these occur just once. The biggest ten clones account for 4.2% of the sample.

At diagnosis, peripheral blood, uninvolved tumor-adjacent lung and tumor were collected and stored as a combination of fresh-frozen and FFPE material. For TCR repertoire profiling, blood samples were analyzed in the form of peripheral blood mononuclear cells. Counted from cysteine to phenylalanine, this CDR3 has 14 amino acids. CDR3 DNA is the only sequence kept; it has 42 bases, read in frame from the first base. V is pruned by 3 bases and J by 4 bases, leaving 4 bases of the junction without a gene match. The germline V gene provides CDR1 SGHRS and CDR2 YFSETQ. This clone was seen only once. There is no known antigen for this receptor. No base qualities exist here, and no much larger clone lies one base off it.

This material consisted of peripheral blood, taken before any cancer treatment. This receptor was identified in an older female donor with stage II squamous cell lung carcinoma. In this chain, TRBV5-1 is recombined with TRBJ2-7, with TRBD2 matching 10 junction bases. The CDR3 here reads CASSSGLAAYEQYF. The DNA sequence is as follows: TGCGCCAGCAGCTCTGGACTAGCGGCATACGAGCAGTACTTC.